The clone carrying this T cell receptor beta chain was detected a few times. The antigen is not known. The read comes to an end 3 residues before the CDR3 does, leaving the germline J gene to fill in the end. Replacement immunoglobulin had been given to every CVID subject for at least one year. The CDR3 totals 15 residues. Germline assignment: CDR1 SEHNR and CDR2 FQNEAQ (reference sequence). V trimming: 6 bases; J trimming: 3 bases; junction bases outside the gene matches: 7. These data are taken from a study of T cell clonality in common variable immunodeficiency. Study-wide results and caveats: Reportedly, TCR beta sequences from common variable immunodeficiency showed fewer deletions and N-nucleotide insertions. CVID subjects shared fewer TCRbeta clones than healthy controls did.

The method was immunoSEQ multiplex PCR; TCRdb's version includes in-frame clones alone and lacks a portion of them. The specimen gives 25,000 to 30,000 clones without singletons; the ten biggest hold 29%. Sample: peripheral blood mononuclear cells. The sequence was collected from a human donor with common variable immunodeficiency. This sequence joins TRBV7-9 and TRBJ2-1; 8 positions agree with TRBD1. CDR3 DNA (partial): TGTGCCAGCAGAGACCTTGGGACAGGCTACAATGAG. Translated: CASRDLGTGYNE. Given in full, the CDR3 is CASRDLGTGYNEQFF. Based on the CDR3 plus reference TRBV7-9 and TRBJ2-1, the full variable domain is DTGVSQNPRHKITKRGQNVTFRCDPISEHNRLYWYRQTLGQGPEFLTYFQNEAQLEKSRLLSDRFSAERPKGSFSTLEIQRTEQGDSAMYLCASRDLGTGYNEQFFGPGTRLTVL.